Below, 32 T cell receptor beta chains from the same sample are listed, as sequenced in a study of OX40 agonist ivuxolimab in advanced cancers. The table came from immunoSEQ multiplex PCR; TCRdb's copy has only in-frame clones and leaves some out. The sample holds about 7,300 clones, roughly 80% seen once. The sequencing here drew on CD4+ or CD8+ T cells sorted from blood, taken in a trial of the OX40 agonist ivuxolimab. These receptors were collected from an adult with an advanced solid tumor such as melanoma, head and neck, liver or kidney cancer.

The CDR3 coding sequence is TGCGCCAGCAGCCAAGAACAGGACTACCTCAATGAGCAGTTCTTC. It encodes CASSQEQDYLNEQFF. J is TRBJ2-1 and V is TRBV4-1; a weak D match, TRBD2 (6 bases). The CDR3 is made up of 15 amino acids. V was trimmed by 0 bases and J by 6 bases, leaving 12 bases between them. CDR1 and CDR2 (germline): MGHRA, YSYEKL.

The chain links TRBV30 to TRBJ2-1; D is ambiguous. V was pared by 0 bases and J by 7 bases, with 13 bases between. The germline gives CDR1 GTSNPN, CDR2 SVGIG (reference sequence). The CDR3 length is 14 residues. CDR3 sequence: CAWSVMGNYNEQFF. CDR3 in DNA: TGTGCCTGGAGTGTCATGGGGAATTATAATGAGCAGTTCTTC.

This clone was counted between two and nine times. The chain joins TRBV30 to TRBJ1-1; D unresolved. Germline values: CDR1 GTSNPN, CDR2 SVGIG (reference sequence). The ends were cut back, 5 bases at V and 4 bases at J, with 14 bases in the middle. The CDR3 runs to 13 residues. The chain's CDR3 is CAWGTDGGTEAFF. The CDR3 DNA sequence: TGTGCCTGGGGAACCGATGGAGGCACTGAAGCTTTCTTT.

The chain employs TRBV18 and TRBJ1-5, with TRBD1 matching over 7 bases. The CDR3 consists of 16 residues. V gave up 5 bases and J gave up 2 bases; unmatched junction bases: 9. The germline V gene encodes CDR1 KGHSH and CDR2 LQKENI. CDR3 bases: TGTGCCAGCTCATCGACAGGGATATCTGGCAATCAGCCCCAGCATTTT. This codes for CASSSTGISGNQPQHF.

V usage is TRBV7-2 and J usage is TRBJ2-1; 12 bases fit TRBD2. With V trimmed by 1 base and J by 6 bases, 7 bases remained unmatched. The V gene's germline CDR1 is SGHTA and CDR2 FQGNSA. The CDR3 contains 17 residues. The CDR3: CASSLGTSGEWGNEQFF. DNA for the CDR3: TGTGCCAGCAGCTTAGGGACTAGCGGGGAGTGGGGCAATGAGCAGTTCTTC. The full variable domain, its missing parts supplied by reference TRBV7-2 and TRBJ2-1, is GAGVSQSPSNKVTEKGKDVELRCDPISGHTALYWYRQSLGQGLEFLIYFQGNSAPDKSGLPSDRFSAERTGGSVSTLTIQRTQQEDSAVYLCASSLGTSGEWGNEQFFGPGTRLTVL.

The chain uses TRBV4-1 and TRBJ2-5, with D perhaps TRBD2 (6 bases). The CDR3 length is 15 residues. V dropped 4 bases and J dropped 2 bases, with 14 bases sitting between them. The germline V gene encodes CDR1 MGHRA and CDR2 YSYEKL. The CDR3 sequence is CASSRTWRAQETQYF. In DNA form, the CDR3 reads TGCGCCAGCAGCCGTACTTGGAGGGCGCAAGAGACCCAGTACTTC.

The rearrangement links TRBV13 to TRBJ2-1, with 7 bases aligning to TRBD2. The trim removed 2 bases at V and 3 bases at J, leaving 4 bases unmatched. The germline V gene encodes CDR1 PRHDT and CDR2 FYEKMQ (reference sequence). The CDR3 sequence is 15 residues long. CDR3 loop: CASSLLRDYYNEQFF. The CDR3, as DNA: TGTGCCAGCAGCTTACTCCGGGACTACTACAATGAGCAGTTCTTC.

This clone has just a few counts. The CDR3 region has the DNA TGTGCCAGCAGTTACTCGACTAGCGGGGGCTTAGATACGCAGTATTTT. It specifies CASSYSTSGGLDTQYF. The chain couples TRBV6-5 to TRBJ2-3; TRBD2 matches 12 bases. V lost 0 bases to trimming and J lost 5 bases; unmatched junction nucleotides: 3. CDR1 and CDR2 from the germline V gene are MNHEY and SVGAGI. The CDR3 has 16 amino acids.

In this sample, this clone turned up once. Here the CDR3 DNA reads TGCGCCAGCAGCCAAGTTGCCAGGGAGAACTACGAGCAGTACTTC. Translating gives CASSQVARENYEQYF. V gene TRBV4-1 combines with J gene TRBJ2-7; possibly TRBD1 or TRBD2 for D (5 bases each). CDR1 MGHRA and CDR2 YSYEKL come from the germline V gene. The CDR3 sequence is 15 residues long. V gave up 1 base and J gave up 3 bases, with 13 bases separating them.

The chain recombines TRBV19 with TRBJ1-1, with D possibly TRBD1 on 6 matching bases. Germline lookup yields CDR1 LNHDA and CDR2 SQIVND (reference sequence). Trimming stripped 9 bases from V and 1 base from J, with 9 bases between. The CDR3 totals 12 residues. The CDR3 is CASRDTNTEAFF. The CDR3 coding sequence is TGTGCCAGCCGGGACACGAACACTGAAGCTTTCTTT.

The J gene is TRBJ2-2, the V gene TRBV11-2; D not resolved. Trimming removed 3 bases at V and 6 bases at J, with 8 bases between. The CDR3 contains 13 residues. The germline CDR1 and CDR2 sequences are SGHAT and FQNNGV. CDR3 sequence: CASSFVVAGELFF. CDR3 coding DNA: TGTGCCAGCAGCTTCGTCGTGGCCGGGGAGCTGTTTTTT.

V and J are TRBV27 and TRBJ1-2; the match to TRBD1 covers 7 bases. V was pared by 2 bases and J by 8 bases, with 5 bases of the junction left unmatched. CDR3 length equals 13 residues. Germline V gene lookup returns CDR1 MNHEY and CDR2 SMNVEV (reference sequence). The DNA for the CDR3 is TGTGCCAGCAGTTTAGTCACAGGGGAGGGCTACACCTTC. Its translation: CASSLVTGEGYTF.

This rearrangement joins TRBV19 to TRBJ2-2; D gene uncertain. The germline gives CDR1 LNHDA, CDR2 SQIVND (reference sequence). The CDR3 sequence is 12 residues long. V shed 7 bases and J shed 6 bases, with 9 bases lying between them. CDR3 sequence (DNA): TGTGCCAGTACTAATTTTCCCGGGGAGCTGTTTTTT. As protein: CASTNFPGELFF.

In this sample, this clone is medium-sized. This chain joins TRBV30 and TRBJ1-2; 8 bases are shared with TRBD1. Trimming at V came to 7 bases and at J to 7 bases, leaving 8 bases not matched to a gene. This CDR3 contains 12 residues. Germline assignment: CDR1 GTSNPN and CDR2 SVGIG (reference sequence). The chain's CDR3 is CASTTGAIGYTF. DNA for the CDR3: TGTGCCTCCACGACAGGGGCCATTGGCTACACCTTC.

J is TRBJ2-7 and V is TRBV12-2. TRBV12-2 is a documented pseudogene. This CDR3 has 12 residues. CDR3 region: CASSLVSWEQYF. CDR3 nucleotide sequence: TGTGCCAGCAGCTTAGTATCGTGGGAGCAGTACTTC.

The chain joins TRBV2 to TRBJ2-7, with D hard to call. CDR1 and CDR2 from the germline V gene are SNHLY and FYNNEI. CDR3 length: 15 residues. The V end lost 2 bases, the J end lost 6 bases, and 17 bases lay between the germline ends. The CDR3 here is CASSEYSHELGEQYF. Here the CDR3 DNA reads TGTGCCAGCAGTGAATATTCCCATGAACTCGGCGAGCAGTACTTC.

This clone has just a few counts. The chain joins TRBV5-1 to TRBJ2-1; 10 nucleotides agree with TRBD1. The CDR3 is made up of 15 amino acids. Germline V CDR1 and CDR2: SGHRS, YFSETQ. V trimming: 7 bases; J trimming: 5 bases; junction bases outside the gene matches: 9. The CDR3 DNA sequence: TGCGCCAGCTCCCTGACAGGGGGCTGGAACAATGAGCAGTTCTTC. Translated, it gives CASSLTGGWNNEQFF.

This clone has more than one count but fewer than ten. The chain is built from TRBV28 and TRBJ1-5; 9 bases align to TRBD1. The CDR3 is 15 amino acids. The trim removed 2 bases at V and 7 bases at J, leaving 6 bases unmatched. Germline assignment: CDR1 MDHEN and CDR2 SYDVKM. As DNA, the CDR3 is TGTGCCAGCAGTTTAGGATCGACAGGGGGGCAGCCCCAGCATTTT. Encoded protein: CASSLGSTGGQPQHF. Supplemented by reference TRBV28 and TRBJ1-5, the full variable domain reads DVKVTQSSRYLVKRTGEKVFLECVQDMDHENMFWYRQDPGLGLRLIYFSYDVKMKEKGDIPEGYSVSREKKERFSLILESASTNQTSMYLCASSLGSTGGQPQHFGDGTRLSIL.

The gene calls are TRBV2 and TRBJ2-5; 8 bases match TRBD2. The germline V gene has CDR1 SNHLY and CDR2 FYNNEI. This CDR3 has 15 amino acids. With V trimmed by 0 bases and J by 1 base, 1 base remained unmatched. The CDR3 here is CASSEARGAQETQYF. The DNA for the CDR3 is TGTGCCAGCAGTGAAGCGCGGGGGGCCCAAGAGACCCAGTACTTC.

V and J are TRBV6-1 and TRBJ2-1; 7 positions agree with TRBD2. Unmatched junction bases numbered 10, after V lost 6 bases and J lost 5 bases. The CDR3 totals 15 residues. Germline V gives CDR1 MNHNS, CDR2 SASEGT. CDR3 loop: CASSLIAGLNNEQFF. The CDR3 coding sequence is TGTGCCAGCAGCCTTATAGCGGGCCTAAACAATGAGCAGTTCTTC.

CDR3 nucleotide sequence: TGTGCCTGGGGTTATGGACAGCCCCAGCATTTT. It codes for CAWGYGQPQHF. The chain uses TRBV30 and TRBJ1-5; D is unresolved. Germline assignment: CDR1 GTSNPN and CDR2 SVGIG (reference sequence). V was trimmed by 5 bases and J by 7 bases, leaving 9 bases between them. The CDR3 length is 11 residues.

The chain has TRBV9 and TRBJ2-1, with 14 bases fitting TRBD2. The CDR3 is made up of 15 amino acids. V was clipped by 3 bases and J by 9 bases; unmatched bases: 5. Germline V gene data show CDR1 as SGDLS and CDR2 as YYNGEE. The CDR3 loop reads CASSAGTSGGREQFF. In DNA form, the CDR3 reads TGTGCCAGCAGCGCCGGGACTAGCGGGGGTCGTGAGCAGTTCTTC.

This clone has just one count. This chain links TRBV5-1 with TRBJ2-5, with 7 positions matching TRBD1. The ends lost 0 bases at V and 2 bases at J; junction bases unmatched: 4. CDR3 length: 15 residues. Germline V CDR1 and CDR2: SGHRS, YFSETQ. CDR3 DNA sequence: TGCGCCAGCAGCTTGGGACAGGGAACGCAAGAGACCCAGTACTTC. Translating it yields CASSLGQGTQETQYF.

J is TRBJ2-2 and V is TRBV29-1; D is possibly TRBD1 (5 bases). Germline CDR1 reads SQVTM; CDR2 reads ANQGSEA. The germline V and J ends were trimmed by 3 bases and 3 bases, with 11 bases remaining between them. The CDR3 loop spans 14 amino acids. CDR3 sequence (DNA): TGCAGCGTTGACAAGGGGTTCGACACCGGGGAGCTGTTTTTT. Its translation: CSVDKGFDTGELFF.

This clone was counted a single time. The chain links TRBV4-2 to TRBJ2-1; TRBD2 might be the D (6 bases). V shed 1 base and J shed 7 bases, with 11 bases lying between them. Germline V gene data show CDR1 as LGHNA and CDR2 as YNFKEQ. The CDR3 runs to 14 residues. The CDR3 reads CASSQVGGGNEQFF. The CDR3 DNA is TGTGCCAGCAGCCAAGTCGGGGGTGGGAATGAGCAGTTCTTC.

The chain links TRBV27 to TRBJ2-2; 9 bases align to TRBD1. In germline, CDR1 is MNHEY, CDR2 SMNVEV (reference sequence). Trimming removed 4 bases from V and 4 bases from J; junction bases left unmatched: 4. The CDR3 is 15 amino acids. This CDR3 reads CASSSLQGATGELFF. The CDR3 coding sequence is TGTGCCAGCAGTTCTTTACAGGGGGCCACCGGGGAGCTGTTTTTT.

The rearrangement uses TRBV4-2 and TRBJ2-1, with D perhaps TRBD1 or TRBD2 (5 bases each). The ends were cut back, 1 base at V and 1 base at J, with 8 bases in the middle. Germline V gene lookup returns CDR1 LGHNA and CDR2 YNFKEQ. This CDR3 contains 15 residues. The CDR3, as DNA: TGTGCCAGCAGCCAAGGGGACGCTTCCTACAATGAGCAGTTCTTC. Translation: CASSQGDASYNEQFF.

This chain connects TRBV11-2 to TRBJ1-6; D is uncertain. Trimming shortened V by 2 bases and J by 7 bases, and 12 bases separated the two germline ends. Germline CDR1 SGHAT, CDR2 FQNNGV. The CDR3 extends over 15 amino acids. CDR3 sequence (DNA): TGTGCCAGCAGCTTAAAAGGGAACCGGAATTCACCCCTCCACTTT. This sequence encodes CASSLKGNRNSPLHF.

This clone showed up just once. The chain is built from TRBV6-1 and TRBJ2-1; 7 bases line up with TRBD2. Germline V CDR1 and CDR2: MNHNS, SASEGT. The CDR3 spans 14 residues. Trimming cost V 5 bases and J 8 bases; bases outside gene matches: 9. CDR3 sequence (DNA): TGTGCCAGCAGTCTGGGACTAAATTACGATGAGCAGTTCTTC. It is translated as CASSLGLNYDEQFF.

The chain employs TRBV6-6 and TRBJ2-7, with 8 positions matching TRBD2. CDR1 is MNHNY and CDR2 is SVGAGI in the germline V gene (reference sequence). CDR3 length: 12 amino acids. The ends lost 11 bases at V and 3 bases at J; junction bases unmatched: 6. CDR3 loop: CAAGGALYEQYF. As DNA, the CDR3 is TGTGCCGCCGGGGGGGCCCTCTACGAGCAGTACTTC.

The chain is built from TRBV5-1 and TRBJ2-7; D is uncertain. V was clipped by 2 bases and J by 6 bases, with 15 bases between them. The CDR3 totals 14 residues. Germline loops: CDR1 SGHRS, CDR2 YFSETQ. The CDR3 nucleotides read TGCGCCAGCAGCTTAGGGCAGATGGGCACCGAGCAGTACTTC. Amino acid sequence: CASSLGQMGTEQYF. The variable domain in full, completed from reference TRBV5-1 and TRBJ2-7, reads KAGVTQTPRYLIKTRGQQVTLSCSPISGHRSVSWYQQTPGQGLQFLFEYFSETQRNKGNFPGRFSGRQFSNSRSEMNVSTLELGDSALYLCASSLGQMGTEQYFGPGTRLTVT.

This clone has only a few counts. CDR3 sequence: CASSFSLAGGVAKNIQYF. The DNA for the CDR3 is TGTGCCAGCAGCTTTTCTCTAGCGGGGGGTGTAGCCAAAAACATTCAGTACTTC. V and J are TRBV13 and TRBJ2-4, with 11 bases matching TRBD2. Germline V gives CDR1 PRHDT, CDR2 FYEKMQ (reference sequence). Trimming cost V 3 bases and J 0 bases; bases outside gene matches: 7. CDR3 size: 18 residues.